What follows are 23 T cell receptor beta chains derived from one specimen sequenced in a study of blood T cell repertoires in COVID-19. Clones were read by immunoSEQ multiplex PCR, and TCRdb kept only the in-frame ones, dropping some. This table has about 220,000 clones, approximately 78% appearing once. Source material: peripheral blood. These receptor sequences come from a woman aged 70-85 years with COVID-19, enrolled during active disease.

J is TRBJ2-5 and V is TRBV3-1 (or the pseudogene TRBV3-2), with D possibly TRBD2 on 5 matching bases. Trimming took 4 bases from V and 7 from J, leaving 16 bases between them. CDR3 size: 14 residues. In germline, CDR1 is LGHDT, CDR2 YNNKEL (reference sequence). CDR3 nucleotide sequence: TGTGCCAGCAGCCGTCGGGATGTTCGTGGGACCCAGTACTTC. Protein sequence: CASSRRDVRGTQYF.

The V call is TRBV4-1, the J call TRBJ2-1; tentative D call: TRBD2 (6 bases). The CDR3 runs 13 residues. V was trimmed by 2 bases and J by 13 bases, leaving 15 bases between them. Per germline, CDR1 MGHRA and CDR2 YSYEKL. CDR3 nucleotide sequence: TGCGCCAGCAGCCAACAAAACGGACTAAGTCAGTTCTTC. Its translation is CASSQQNGLSQFF.

V is TRBV28 and J is TRBJ2-3, with 7 bases lining up with TRBD2. This CDR3 has 15 amino acids. The ends lost 1 base at V and 0 bases at J; junction bases unmatched: 1. Germline-derived CDR1 and CDR2 are MDHEN and SYDVKM. CDR3 DNA: TGTGCCAGCAGTTTATTCGGGGGGAGCACAGATACGCAGTATTTT. Its translation: CASSLFGGSTDTQYF.

J is TRBJ2-2 and V is TRBV3-1 (or the pseudogene TRBV3-2); D is possibly TRBD1 (6 bases). Germline V lookup: CDR1 LGHDT, CDR2 YNNKEL (reference sequence). There are 17 residues in the CDR3. V was clipped by 0 bases and J by 8 bases, with 19 bases between them. CDR3 nucleotide sequence: TGTGCCAGCAGCCAAGAGGACAGCCTTCTTCCAAGGGGGGAGCTGTTTTTT. Amino acid sequence: CASSQEDSLLPRGELFF.

The genes are TRBV27 and TRBJ1-2, with TRBD1 matching 9 bases. In germline, CDR1 is MNHEY, CDR2 SMNVEV (reference sequence). CDR3 length equals 14 residues. Unmatched junction bases numbered 11, after V lost 8 bases and J lost 7 bases. The CDR3 DNA is TGTGCCAGCCAAAAAGGGGACAGGGTAGGTGGCTACACCTTC. Translation gives CASQKGDRVGGYTF.

The chain carries TRBV7-3 and TRBJ2-1; TRBD1 aligns across 9 bases. The V and J ends lost 5 bases and 5 bases, in that order; junction bases with no gene match: 4. CDR1 is SGHTA, CDR2 FQGTGA, per germline. The CDR3 sequence is 14 residues long. CDR3 sequence: CASSVDRGNNEQFF. The CDR3 bases are TGTGCCAGCAGCGTTGACAGGGGGAACAATGAGCAGTTCTTC.

This chain joins TRBV5-1 and TRBJ2-5; D not certain. The CDR3 sequence is 11 residues long. Trimming left V 8 bases short and J 5 bases short, with 10 bases between. Per germline, CDR1 SGHRS and CDR2 YFSETQ. CDR3 sequence (DNA): TGCGCCAGTTTTAACGGGGAGACCCAGTACTTC. It is translated as CASFNGETQYF.

This chain connects TRBV5-1 to TRBJ2-3; 10 bases align to TRBD2. This CDR3 comprises 16 residues. Germline V CDR1 and CDR2: SGHRS, YFSETQ. The trim removed 1 base at V and 1 base at J, leaving 3 bases unmatched. CDR3 amino acids: CASSLNSGRGTDTQYF. DNA of the CDR3: TGCGCCAGCAGCTTGAACAGCGGGAGGGGCACAGATACGCAGTATTTT.

This chain joins TRBV18 and TRBJ1-1; possible D gene TRBD1, 6 bases. The V end was cut by 4 bases, the J end by 5 bases, with 14 bases between. CDR3 length equals 14 residues. The germline V gene has CDR1 KGHSH and CDR2 LQKENI. CDR3 protein: CASSQRQERTEAFF. CDR3 sequence (DNA): TGTGCCAGCTCACAGAGACAGGAGAGGACTGAAGCTTTCTTT.

This chain joins TRBV12-3 or TRBV12-4 and TRBJ1-5; D unresolved. Trimming removed 5 bases from V and 11 bases from J, with 13 bases in between. This CDR3 is 12 amino acids long. CDR3 region: CASSGPGTSQHF. CDR3 DNA: TGTGCCAGCAGTGGTCCGGGAACGTCCCAGCATTTT.

The chain combines TRBV3-1 (or the pseudogene TRBV3-2) with TRBJ2-5; no reliable D call. In germline, CDR1 is LGHDT, CDR2 YNNKEL (reference sequence). V shed 2 bases and J shed 3 bases, with 4 bases lying between them. This CDR3 spans 12 amino acids. The CDR3 region is CASSQYEETQYF. As DNA, the CDR3 is TGTGCCAGCAGCCAATATGAAGAGACCCAGTACTTC.

The J gene is TRBJ1-5, the V gene TRBV2; 9 nucleotides match TRBD1. Germline CDR1 SNHLY, CDR2 FYNNEI. The V gene end was trimmed by 5 bases and the J gene end by 6 bases; junction bases not matched to a gene: 5. The CDR3 runs to 14 residues. CDR3 bases: TGTGCCAGCAGTCCGGGACAGGGAGGTCAGCCCCAGCATTTT. As protein: CASSPGQGGQPQHF.

The J gene is TRBJ2-3, the V gene TRBV20-1, with D perhaps matching TRBD1 (6 bases). Trimming removed 6 bases from V and 8 bases from J, with 12 bases in between. The germline CDR1 and CDR2 sequences are DFQATT and SNEGSKA (reference sequence). The CDR3 spans 11 residues. This chain's CDR3 is CSAPRGGTQYF. CDR3 DNA sequence: TGCAGTGCCCCGAGAGGGGGTACGCAGTATTTT.

The rearrangement links TRBV14 to TRBJ1-1; no definite D call. Germline-derived CDR1 and CDR2 are SGHDN and FVKESK. The CDR3 runs 17 residues. The germline V and J ends were trimmed by 1 base and 0 bases, with 15 bases remaining between them. The CDR3 DNA sequence: TGTGCCAGCAGCCAAGGGACTTTGGGCTCTATGAACACTGAAGCTTTCTTT. Translated, it gives CASSQGTLGSMNTEAFF.

This clone was seen a single time. The rearrangement joins TRBV4-1 to TRBJ1-4, with TRBD1 as a possible D gene (6 bases). Looked up from germline, CDR1 is MGHRA and CDR2 is YSYEKL. CDR3 length: 16 amino acids. Trimming stripped 0 bases from V and 8 bases from J, with 16 bases between. The CDR3 here is CASSQDRYRDGEKLFF. The CDR3 DNA reads as TGCGCCAGCAGCCAAGATCGGTACAGGGATGGGGAAAAACTGTTTTTT.

J is TRBJ1-2 and V is TRBV29-1; 7 nucleotides line up with TRBD1. This CDR3 has 20 residues. Trimming took 3 bases from V and 0 from J; bases not matched to a gene: 22. CDR1 and CDR2 (germline): SQVTM, ANQGSEA. The CDR3 is CSVERGTAQITHTPNYGYTF. Here the CDR3 DNA reads TGCAGCGTTGAGAGGGGGACAGCACAAATTACCCATACCCCTAACTATGGCTACACCTTC.

V and J are TRBV2 and TRBJ2-5, with TRBD2 identical over 7 bases. Germline V gives CDR1 SNHLY, CDR2 FYNNEI. There are 13 residues in the CDR3. V was clipped by 11 bases and J by 2 bases; unmatched bases: 8. The CDR3 DNA sequence: TGTGCCGCCCAGCGGGGAGTTCAAGAGACCCAGTACTTC. Translated, it gives CAAQRGVQETQYF.

The V call is TRBV24-1, the J call TRBJ2-5, with TRBD1 matching 10 bases. The CDR3 extends over 13 amino acids. Per the germline V gene, CDR1 is KGHDR and CDR2 is SFDVKD. With V trimmed by 4 bases and J by 7 bases, 2 bases remained unmatched. The DNA for the CDR3 is TGTGCCACCAGTGACCGGGACAGGGGGACCCAGTACTTC. Protein sequence: CATSDRDRGTQYF.

Note on this clone: The junction differs from germline at one of its ends, possibly a read error. J is TRBJ1-4 and V is TRBV28; 8 nucleotides match TRBD1. From germline, CDR1 is MDHEN and CDR2 SYDVKM. CDR3 length: 14 amino acids. In nucleotides, the CDR3 is TGTGCCAGCTTCGGGACAGGTCAGAATGGAAAACTGTTTTTT. It codes for CASFGTGQNGKLFF.

As for this clone: Distinct nucleotide sequences in the sample also encode this CDR3. This sequence joins TRBV9 and TRBJ1-2, with TRBD1 identical over 10 bases. CDR1 is SGDLS, CDR2 YYNGEE, per germline. CDR3 size: 14 residues. Trimming at V came to 2 bases and at J to 3 bases, leaving 1 base not matched to a gene. The CDR3 sequence: CASSVGQGDYGYTF. CDR3 coding DNA: TGTGCCAGCAGCGTCGGACAGGGGGACTATGGCTACACCTTC.

The chain is built from TRBV7-8 and TRBJ1-5; TRBD1 is a possible D gene (5 bases). Trimming shortened V by 5 bases and J by 2 bases, and 16 bases separated the two germline ends. Germline V gene lookup returns CDR1 SGHVS and CDR2 FQNEAQ. The CDR3 runs to 16 residues. The CDR3 region is CASSPRIGVGNQPQHF. The CDR3 DNA reads TGTGCCAGCAGCCCCCGGATAGGGGTGGGCAATCAGCCCCAGCATTTT.

In its sample, this clone was seen a few times. The chain combines TRBV7-2 with TRBJ1-3, with TRBD1 identical over 7 bases. Trimming at V came to 5 bases and at J to 4 bases, leaving 11 bases not matched to a gene. The CDR3 consists of 16 residues. Per germline, CDR1 SGHTA and CDR2 FQGNSA. CDR3: CASSPRQGGTGNTIYF. CDR3 coding DNA: TGTGCCAGCAGCCCCCGACAGGGAGGTACGGGAAACACCATATATTTT.

This chain links TRBV5-4 with TRBJ1-2; D is uncertain. Trimming took off 0 bases at V and 6 bases at J, with 12 bases between the two ends. The CDR3 loop spans 14 amino acids. Germline loops: CDR1 SGHNT, CDR2 YYREEE (reference sequence). CDR3 sequence reads: CASSLGRRRDGYTF. For the CDR3, the DNA is TGTGCCAGCAGCTTGGGTCGCCGGAGGGATGGCTACACCTTC.